The clone carrying this T cell receptor (beta chain) came up many times. Its antigen is currently unknown. With 4 bases clipped from V and 8 bases from J, the junction kept 1 base outside the gene matches. There are 12 residues in the CDR3. Germline V gene sequence: CDR1 SNHLY, CDR2 FYNNEI. Documented time point: sample taken at primary tumor resection. This entry belongs to a study of spatial heterogeneity in lung cancer. Study observations and caveats: Mutation counts in tumors were tracked by counts of expanded intratumoral alpha and beta TCRs.

Every TCR cDNA molecule bore a unique molecular identifier. MiXCR, run by TCRdb on the 5' RACE reads, gives a single entry per CDR3 protein. The sample lists roughly 16,000 distinct CDR3 sequences, under 7.5% occurring once. The rearrangement uses TRBV2 and TRBJ1-2; TRBD1 aligns across 10 bases. This receptor was obtained from a female donor with early-stage non-small cell lung cancer. The specimen was lung tumor tissue, collected at surgery. CDR3: CASSGDRGGYTF. CDR3 nucleotide sequence: TGTGCCAGCAGTGGGGACAGGGGCGGCTACACCTTC.